The following is a T cell receptor beta chain sequence with its context. Its matching antigen is unknown. The junction had 2 bases not matched to a gene; V was cut back by 1 base and J by 4 bases. Germline V gives CDR1 SQVTM, CDR2 ANQGSEA. CDR3 length: 13 amino acids. This sample is part of a study of T-cell reconstitution after alpha-beta-depleted transplantation in children. Study outcomes and limitations: Several hundred rapidly expanded clones from non-depleted graft cells reportedly supplied alpha-beta T cells about two months post-transplant.

Unique molecular identifiers were used to barcode this TCRbeta library. TCRdb used MiXCR to reprocess the PCR reads, holding one entry per CDR3 protein. Altogether 65,000 to 85,000 distinct CDR3 sequences are present, roughly a tenth being singletons, with the ten largest covering roughly 13%. V and J are TRBV29-1 and TRBJ2-7; 9 positions match TRBD2. The sequencing used PBMCs, collected before TCRalphabeta/CD19-depleted stem cell transplant. This receptor was obtained from a boy between 10 and 17 years old with acute myeloid leukemia, due to receive a stem cell transplant. The CDR3 DNA follows: TGCAGCGTTGAAGTCCTAGCGGGATACGAGCAGTACTTC. It specifies CSVEVLAGYEQYF.